This TCR beta chain was profiled in a study of blood T cells in healthy people across ages. Study results and caveats: Per million T cells, TCR beta diversity dropped roughly linearly as age increased. For the donors, CMV status was unknown and possibly confounded expanded clonotype changes.

V shed 0 bases, J shed 9 bases, and the junction held 10 bases outside the gene matches. CDR3 size: 15 residues. Germline CDR1 and CDR2: LGHNA and YSLEER. Using a J-beta primer mix together with a sample-barcoded 5' primer, a second PCR was run for roughly 7 to 12 cycles. Unique molecular identifiers of 12 random nucleotides labeled each cDNA. All samples gave at least 2.5 million CDR3-containing paired-end reads. In TCRdb, the 5' RACE reads were re-called with MiXCR into one record per CDR3 protein. The sample has about 580,000 distinct CDR3 sequences; around 50% are singletons. About this clonotype itself: Its specificity is unknown.

The receptor was derived from a man of 80 years or more in good health. The rearrangement uses TRBV4-3 and TRBJ2-5, with 7 nucleotides matching TRBD2. Material: blood. The CDR3 DNA sequence: TGCGCCAGCAGCCAAGATCTCCTAGCGGTCGCGGCCCAGTACTTC. Translating gives CASSQDLLAVAAQYF.